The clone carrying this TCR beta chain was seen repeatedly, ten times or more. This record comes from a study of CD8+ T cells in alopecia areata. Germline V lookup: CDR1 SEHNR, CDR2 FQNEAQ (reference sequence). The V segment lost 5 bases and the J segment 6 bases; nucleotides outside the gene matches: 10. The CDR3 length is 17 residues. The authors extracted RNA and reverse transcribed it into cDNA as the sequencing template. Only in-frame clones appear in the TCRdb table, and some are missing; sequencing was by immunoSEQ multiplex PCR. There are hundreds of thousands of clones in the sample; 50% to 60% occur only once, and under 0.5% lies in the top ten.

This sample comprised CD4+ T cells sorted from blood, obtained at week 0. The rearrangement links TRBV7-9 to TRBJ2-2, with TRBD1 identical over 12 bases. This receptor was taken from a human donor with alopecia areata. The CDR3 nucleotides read TGTGCCAGCAGCCCACCGCGGGACAGGGGGCGAGCCGGGGAGCTGTTTTTT. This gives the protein CASSPPRDRGRAGELFF.